These T cell receptor beta chains were read from a single sample in a study of T cells in Graves' hyperthyroidism and ophthalmopathy. Using its own MiXCR run on the multiplex PCR reads, TCRdb lists one record per CDR3 protein. The table shows about 680,000 distinct CDR3 sequences, with 35% occurring only once. Specimen: blood. The source of these receptors is a woman aged 40-49 years with Graves' hyperthyroidism. Each CDR3 is given with its conserved first and last residue. A D gene is named only where the DNA matches it firmly. A clone size is listed for some rows: how often the clone was seen (once, few, many), or a class if it is expanded.

d_call,v_call,clone_size,j_call,cdr3_nt,cdr3_aa
.,TRBV10-3,many,TRBJ1-5,TGTGCCATCAGTGGGGCCGGTGGGAGTCAGCCCCAGCATTTT,CAISGAGGSQPQHF
.,TRBV12-3/TRBV12-4,many,TRBJ1-5,TGTGCCAGCAGTGATAGCAATCAGCCCCAGCATTTT,CASSDSNQPQHF
.,TRBV11-1,.,TRBJ2-2,TGTGCCAGCAGCCAGGAAGACAGTCCGGGATCCGGGGAGCTGTTTTTT,CASSQEDSPGSGELFF
.,TRBV5-1,.,TRBJ1-2,TGCGCCAGCAGTTACCGGGGACACTATGGCTACACCTTC,CASSYRGHYGYTF
.,TRBV20-1,few,TRBJ1-1,TGCAGTGCTAGAGCCATTTCAGGGAACACTGAAGCTTTCTTT,CSARAISGNTEAFF
.,TRBV7-9,.,TRBJ1-1,TGTGCCAGCAGCCAACAAGACGGGGAGAACACTGAAGCTTTCTTT,CASSQQDGENTEAFF
.,TRBV15,many,TRBJ2-5,TGTGCCACCAGCAGATCCAGATATTTCAAAAGTCAAGAGACCCAGTACTTC,CATSRSRYFKSQETQYF
.,TRBV12-3/TRBV12-4,.,TRBJ1-6,TGTGCCAGTCAGGTGGGGGGCCGAGGTTCACCCCTCCACTTT,CASQVGGRGSPLHF
.,TRBV5-4,few,TRBJ2-2,TGTGCCAGCGGCTCCGGGGGAAACACCGGGGAGCTGTTTTTT,CASGSGGNTGELFF
.,TRBV2,many,TRBJ1-6,TGTGCCACTCTCTCGGACAGTGCGGGCGGCTCCTATAATTCACCCCTCCACTTT,CATLSDSAGGSYNSPLHF
.,TRBV11-2,many,TRBJ1-5,TGTGCCAGCAGCTTAGGGGGTGCGGTGCAGCCCCAGCATTTT,CASSLGGAVQPQHF
TRBD1,TRBV7-2,many,TRBJ1-4,TGTGCCAGCAGCCCGCCCGACAGGGTGGGAGAAAAACTGTTTTTT,CASSPPDRVGEKLFF
.,TRBV6-6,.,TRBJ2-2,TGTGCCAGCAGTTACCGGCTGGGCGGGGAGCTGTTTTTT,CASSYRLGGELFF
.,TRBV4-2,.,TRBJ1-6,TGTGCCAGCAGCCCACCCCACGCGGGTGGACCCCTCCACTTT,CASSPPHAGGPLHF
.,TRBV10-3,.,TRBJ1-1,TGTGCCAGCAGATACCTCCGGGGCACTGAAGCTTTCTTT,CASRYLRGTEAFF
.,TRBV7-2,few,TRBJ1-2,TGTGCCAGCAGCTTAGTGATTTCTGGGGGTTCTAACTATGGCTACACCTTC,CASSLVISGGSNYGYTF
.,TRBV6-2/TRBV6-3,many,TRBJ1-6,TGTGCCAGCAACTTATGGGGGGAAGATTCACCCCTCCACTTT,CASNLWGEDSPLHF
.,TRBV27,.,TRBJ2-7,TGTGCCAGCAGTCGTAATAACTACGAGCAGTACTTC,CASSRNNYEQYF
.,TRBV9,.,TRBJ1-2,.,CASRNAFYGCTF